This paragraph reports one T cell receptor (beta chain). The antigen is not known. The V end was cut by 1 base, the J end by 7 bases, with 8 bases between. The length of the CDR3 is 13 residues. CDR1 and CDR2 (germline): SEHNR, FQNEAQ (reference sequence). This cohort consisted of healthy bone marrow donors. Though nominally healthy at sampling, donors likely had unrecorded immune exposures. The source of the sample is a study of cytomegalovirus exposure and HLA in healthy donors. Study-wide results and caveats: Being productive about 87% or about 30% of the time was typical of most TCR beta V segments in an earlier analysis.

This PCR relied on a set of 60 Vbeta primers and 13 Jbeta primers. How the authors handled the data: The count from a later analysis was some 76 million unique TCR beta chains, around 10 million of them shared. TCRdb's copy holds only in-frame clones and misses some; the assay was immunoSEQ multiplex PCR. The DNA gave D and trimming, while V, J and clone size come from that table. The sample has some 98,000 clones, about two thirds seen once. The specimen sequenced was PBMCs. The chain uses TRBV7-9 and TRBJ1-5; D unresolved. This receptor was taken from a man in his forties or fifties in good health and CMV-seronegative. In nucleotides, the CDR3 is TGTGCCAGCAGCTTAGAGAGGGCACAGCCCCAGCATTTT. Protein sequence: CASSLERAQPQHF.